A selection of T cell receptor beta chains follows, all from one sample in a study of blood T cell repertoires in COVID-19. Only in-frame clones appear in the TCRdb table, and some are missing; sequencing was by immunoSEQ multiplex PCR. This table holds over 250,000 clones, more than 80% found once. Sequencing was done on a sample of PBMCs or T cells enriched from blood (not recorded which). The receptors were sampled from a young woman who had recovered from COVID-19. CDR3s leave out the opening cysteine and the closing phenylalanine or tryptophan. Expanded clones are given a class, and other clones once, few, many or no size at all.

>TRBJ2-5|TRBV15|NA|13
ATSRGGAGRETQY
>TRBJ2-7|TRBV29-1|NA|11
SARAGITYEQY
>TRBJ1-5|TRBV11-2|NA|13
ASSLVGGVKQPQH
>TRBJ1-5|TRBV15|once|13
ATSRLPSGDQPQH
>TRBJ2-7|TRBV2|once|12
ASRSTGTGYEQY
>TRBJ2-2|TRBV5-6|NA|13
ASRPTSGRAGELF
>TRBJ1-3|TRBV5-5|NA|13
ASSLFWTPGNTIY
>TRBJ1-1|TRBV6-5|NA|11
ASSPTGDTEAF
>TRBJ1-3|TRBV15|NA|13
ATTGQTFSGNTIY
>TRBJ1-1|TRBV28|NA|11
ASSLPGNTEAF
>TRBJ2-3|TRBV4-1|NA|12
ASSPGGAADTQY
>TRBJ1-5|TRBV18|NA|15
ASSSRGDSNGNQPQH
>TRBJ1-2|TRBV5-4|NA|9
ASSLNYGYT
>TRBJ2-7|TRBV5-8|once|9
ASSPSYEQY
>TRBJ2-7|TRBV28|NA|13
ASSSTGGFSYEQY
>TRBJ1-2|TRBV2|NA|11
ASSRTGFAGYT
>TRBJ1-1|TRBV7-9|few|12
ASLRQGPGTEAF
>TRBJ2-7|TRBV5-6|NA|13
ASSPRQGDSYEQY
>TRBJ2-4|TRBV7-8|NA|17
ASSYTGGRESLAKNIQY
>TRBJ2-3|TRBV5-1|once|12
ASSLGQITDTQY
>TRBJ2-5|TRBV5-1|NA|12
ASSLDELQETQY
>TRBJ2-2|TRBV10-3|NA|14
AISESLAGDTGELF
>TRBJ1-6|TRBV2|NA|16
ASRTRLVGSSYNSPLH
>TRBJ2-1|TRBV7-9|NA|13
ASSNRDRALVEQF
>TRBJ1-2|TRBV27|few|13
ASSLSLGGNYGYT
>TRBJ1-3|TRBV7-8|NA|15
ASSSPPGQPYGNTIY
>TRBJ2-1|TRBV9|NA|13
ASSQTSGMVNEQF
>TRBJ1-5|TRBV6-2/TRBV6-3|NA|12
ASSSTGGTQPQH
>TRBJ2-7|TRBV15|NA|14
ATSSGAGWRDGEQY
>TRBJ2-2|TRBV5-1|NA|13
ASSRGQANTGELF
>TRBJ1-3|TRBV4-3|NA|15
ASSQEFKGLAGNTIY
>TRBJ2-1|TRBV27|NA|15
ASSLRTAMSSYNEQF
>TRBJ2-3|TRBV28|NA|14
ASSRLAGAPTDTQY
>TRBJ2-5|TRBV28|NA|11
ASIDRVQETQY
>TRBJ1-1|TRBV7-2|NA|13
ASSLGGWTGDEAF
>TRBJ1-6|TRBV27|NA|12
ASSLSTRNSPLH
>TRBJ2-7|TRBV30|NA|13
AWSLAGGDPYEQY
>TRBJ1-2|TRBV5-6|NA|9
ASRRSGGYT
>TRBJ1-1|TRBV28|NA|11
ASSLGTRTEAF
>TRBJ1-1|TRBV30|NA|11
AWSLTMNTEAF
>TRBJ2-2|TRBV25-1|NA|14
ASSGWGQGANGELF
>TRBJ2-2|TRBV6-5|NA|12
ASSYNPESGELF
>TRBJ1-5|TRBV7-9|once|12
ASSLLSGNQPQH
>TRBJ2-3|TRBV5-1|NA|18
ASSWGLAGHTATGTDTQY
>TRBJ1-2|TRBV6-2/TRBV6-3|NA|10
ASSSGYYGYT
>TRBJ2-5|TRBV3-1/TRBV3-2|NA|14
ASSQERLAGGETQY
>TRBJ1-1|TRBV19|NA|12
ASSPRQGNTEAF
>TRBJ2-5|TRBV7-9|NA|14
ASSHTLAGEGETQY
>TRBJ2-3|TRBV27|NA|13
ASSLGTGRGDTQY
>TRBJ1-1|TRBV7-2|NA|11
ASSLKGGTEAF
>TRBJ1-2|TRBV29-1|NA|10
SAAGGDYGYT
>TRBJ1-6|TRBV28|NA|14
ASSLPGRLHNSPLH
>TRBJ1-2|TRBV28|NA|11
ASSQGQIPGYT
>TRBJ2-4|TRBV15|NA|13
ATSTPGTGVDIQY
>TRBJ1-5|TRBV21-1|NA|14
ASSKDDGQGNQPQH
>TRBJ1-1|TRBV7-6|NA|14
ASSLRGQPLNTEAF